This is a list of T cell receptor beta chains from one sample in a study of cytomegalovirus exposure and HLA in healthy donors. The repertoire was sequenced with immunoSEQ multiplex PCR; TCRdb's copy has only in-frame clones and lacks some. This table holds 110,000 or so clones, roughly 70% found once. Sequenced material: PBMCs. The receptors stem from a woman aged 40 to 50 in good health and CMV-seropositive. CDR3s leave out the opening cysteine and the closing phenylalanine or tryptophan. Each record gives: V gene, CDR3 protein.

TRBV19 ASSMADSEGVQY
TRBV9 ASSGTSGLHF
TRBV5-1 ASSLAGGQETQY
TRBV6-6 ASNRLAGGTDTQY
TRBV27 ASSLRGQTEYGYT
TRBV7-9 SSSSLGIRLAVDTDTQY
TRBV30 AWSQESTEAF
TRBV9 ASSGRQANTEAF
TRBV4-2 ASSRGLAGGNEDTQY
TRBV5-6 ASRMAGSNYGYT
TRBV19 ASSAGTGSYEQY
TRBV29-1 SVEGRGGVEQY
TRBV6-5 ASSYEGQGFGEQY
TRBV5-5 ASSLGRPYNEQF
TRBV9 ASSVAGGTANEKLF
TRBV4-1 ASSPGISGYGYT
TRBV18 ASSPLGGAGDTQY
TRBV9 ASSGGLAGARTGELF
TRBV27 ASSLLAANNEQF
TRBV9 ASSVVSGADTQY
TRBV4-3 ASSLTGAYEQY
TRBV5-6 ASSRDRTYGYT
TRBV5-1 ASSLEQGEQL
TRBV9 ASSVRGATNEKLF
TRBV11-3 ASSPDSEQY
TRBV6-6 ASSLRLYNEQF
TRBV4-2 ASSQDYTTYNEQF
TRBV20-1 SARQGGGYT
TRBV7-7 ASSFRASGRYEQY
TRBV7-8 ASSLDERGIDGEQF
TRBV14 ASSQVGLAGPWETQY
TRBV18 ASLRGAQETQY
TRBV7-2 ASSLATLAASGYNEQF
TRBV4-3 ASSQDLRGAHYGYT
TRBV18 ASSPLAGGSSYNEQF
TRBV5-1 ASSLRTSGTDTQY
TRBV27 ATREGQGVFQPQH